This TCR beta chain came from a study of blood T cell repertoires in COVID-19. Germline V gives CDR1 SGHRS, CDR2 YFSETQ. This CDR3 is 15 amino acids long. The ends were cut back, 4 bases at V and 1 base at J, with 13 bases in the middle. This clone appeared once. In the authors' workflow: Reference gene primers were amplified, and this amplification served to estimate nucleated cell counts. Sequencing was performed with immunoSEQ multiplex PCR; in TCRdb, only in-frame clones are kept and a portion is missing. V and J calls and clone size are given by that table; D and trimming were obtained from the DNA. This table has roughly 30,000 clones, roughly 90% appearing once.

Input material: peripheral blood. V is TRBV5-1 and J is TRBJ2-3; perhaps TRBD1 as D (5 bases). The TCR originated in a human donor in a cohort sampled during active COVID-19. The CDR3 DNA is TGCGCCAGCAGCGTTGGCAGGGCTCGCACAGATACGCAGTATTTT. It specifies CASSVGRARTDTQYF.